This T cell receptor (beta chain) was sequenced during a study of cytomegalovirus exposure and HLA in healthy donors. Study details: Both the approximately 130 validation repertoires and the roughly 700 first-cohort repertoires used the same platform, as reported by a later analysis. Overall study results and limits: The tendency of first-cohort TCR clusters to co-occur in the approximately 110 validation repertoires was the finding of a later analysis. It was 164 TCR beta chains that were listed as cytomegalovirus-associated. Across donors, most TCRs were seen rarely, yet some public ones were widespread.

V was trimmed by 4 bases and J by 5 bases, leaving 17 bases between them. CDR3 size: 15 residues. Germline CDR1 and CDR2: ENHRY and SYGVKD. On this clone: Its antigen is unidentified.

Produced via immunoSEQ multiplex PCR; TCRdb's table is partial and in-frame only. The sample has 95,000 to 150,000 clones; about 88% are singletons. This chain connects TRBV10-3 to TRBJ1-1; TRBD1 is a possible D gene (5 bases). The sequence derives from a woman aged 18 to 35 in good health and CMV-seronegative. The sample taken for sequencing was PBMCs. The CDR3 spells CAISAGGSGRTEAFF. The DNA of the CDR3 is TGTGCCATCAGTGCTGGGGGGAGTGGAAGGACTGAAGCTTTCTTT.